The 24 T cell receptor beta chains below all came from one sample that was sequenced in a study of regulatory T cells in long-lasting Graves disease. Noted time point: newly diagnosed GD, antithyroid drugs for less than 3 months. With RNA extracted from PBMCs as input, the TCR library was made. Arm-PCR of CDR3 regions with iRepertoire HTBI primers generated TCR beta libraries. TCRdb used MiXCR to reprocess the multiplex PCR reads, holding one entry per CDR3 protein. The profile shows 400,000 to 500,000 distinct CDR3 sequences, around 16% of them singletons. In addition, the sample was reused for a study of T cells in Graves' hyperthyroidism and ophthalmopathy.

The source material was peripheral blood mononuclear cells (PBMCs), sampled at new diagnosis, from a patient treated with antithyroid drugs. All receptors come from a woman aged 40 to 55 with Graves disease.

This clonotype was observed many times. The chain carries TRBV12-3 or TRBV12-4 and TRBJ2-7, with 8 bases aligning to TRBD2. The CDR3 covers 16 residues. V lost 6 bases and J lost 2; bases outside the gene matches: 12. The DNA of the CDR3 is TGTGCCAGCAGCTCCCCGGGGGGGGACACCGCCTACGAGCAGTACTTC. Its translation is CASSSPGGDTAYEQYF.

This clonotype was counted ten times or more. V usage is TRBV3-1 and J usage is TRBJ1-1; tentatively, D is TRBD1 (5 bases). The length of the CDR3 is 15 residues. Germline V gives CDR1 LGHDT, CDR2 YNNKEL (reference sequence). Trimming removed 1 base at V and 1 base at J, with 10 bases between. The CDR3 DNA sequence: TGTGCCAGCAGCCAAGGGGTGACAGCGAACACTGAAGCTTTCTTT. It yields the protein CASSQGVTANTEAFF.

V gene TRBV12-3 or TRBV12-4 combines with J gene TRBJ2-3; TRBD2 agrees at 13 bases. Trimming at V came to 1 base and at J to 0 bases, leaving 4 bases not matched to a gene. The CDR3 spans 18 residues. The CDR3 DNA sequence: TGTGCCAGCAGTTTAGGGACTAGCGGGAGCTACAGCACAGATACGCAGTATTTT. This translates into CASSLGTSGSYSTDTQYF.

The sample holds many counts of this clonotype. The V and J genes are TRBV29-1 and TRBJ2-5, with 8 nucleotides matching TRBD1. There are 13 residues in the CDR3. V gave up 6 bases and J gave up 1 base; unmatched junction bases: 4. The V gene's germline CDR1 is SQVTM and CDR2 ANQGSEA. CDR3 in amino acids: CSVIGTGQETQYF. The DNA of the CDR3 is TGCAGCGTAATCGGGACAGGCCAAGAGACCCAGTACTTC.

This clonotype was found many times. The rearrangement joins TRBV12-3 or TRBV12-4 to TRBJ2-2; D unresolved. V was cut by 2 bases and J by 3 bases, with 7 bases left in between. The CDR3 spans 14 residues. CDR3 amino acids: CASSLWSDTGELFF. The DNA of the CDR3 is TGTGCCAGCAGTTTATGGTCTGACACCGGGGAGCTGTTTTTT.

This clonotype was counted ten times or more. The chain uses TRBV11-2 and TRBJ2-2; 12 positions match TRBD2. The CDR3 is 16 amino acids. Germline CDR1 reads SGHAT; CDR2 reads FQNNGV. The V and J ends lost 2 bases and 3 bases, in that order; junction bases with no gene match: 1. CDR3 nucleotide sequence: TGTGCCAGCAGCTTACGACTAGCGGGAGACACCGGGGAGCTGTTTTTT. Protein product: CASSLRLAGDTGELFF.

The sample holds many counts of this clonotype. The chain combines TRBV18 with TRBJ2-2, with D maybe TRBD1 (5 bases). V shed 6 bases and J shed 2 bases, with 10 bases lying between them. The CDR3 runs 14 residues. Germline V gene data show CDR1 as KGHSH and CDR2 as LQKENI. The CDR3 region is CASSLQANTGELFF. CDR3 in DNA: TGTGCCAGCTCCCTACAGGCTAACACCGGGGAGCTGTTTTTT.

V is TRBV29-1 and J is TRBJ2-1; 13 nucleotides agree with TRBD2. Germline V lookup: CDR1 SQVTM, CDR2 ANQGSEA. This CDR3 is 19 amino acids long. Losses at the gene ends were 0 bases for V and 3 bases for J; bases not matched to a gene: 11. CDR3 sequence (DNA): TGCAGCGTTGAAGACCTCGGGACTAGCGGGACAGGTTACTACAATGAGCAGTTCTTC. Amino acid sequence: CSVEDLGTSGTGYYNEQFF.

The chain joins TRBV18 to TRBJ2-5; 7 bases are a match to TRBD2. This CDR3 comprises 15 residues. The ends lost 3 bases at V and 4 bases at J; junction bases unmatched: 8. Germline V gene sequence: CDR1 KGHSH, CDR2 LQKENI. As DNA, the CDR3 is TGTGCCAGCTCACCGGGAGCGGGAAGTATAGAGACCCAGTACTTC. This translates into CASSPGAGSIETQYF.

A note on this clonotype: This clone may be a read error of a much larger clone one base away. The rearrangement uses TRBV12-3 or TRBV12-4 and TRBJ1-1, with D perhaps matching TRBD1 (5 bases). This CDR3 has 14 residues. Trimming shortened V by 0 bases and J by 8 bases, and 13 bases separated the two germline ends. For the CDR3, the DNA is TGTGCCAGCAGTTTAGCTTGGGGACCCACGGAAGCTTTCTTT. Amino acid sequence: CASSLAWGPTEAFF.

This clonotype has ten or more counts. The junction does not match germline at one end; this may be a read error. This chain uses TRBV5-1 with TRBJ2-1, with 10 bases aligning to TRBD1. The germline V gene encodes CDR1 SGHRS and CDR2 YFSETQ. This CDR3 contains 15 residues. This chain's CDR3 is CASSPPGQGYNEQFF. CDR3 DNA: TGTGCCAGCAGTCCACCGGGACAGGGGTACAATGAGCAGTTCTTC.

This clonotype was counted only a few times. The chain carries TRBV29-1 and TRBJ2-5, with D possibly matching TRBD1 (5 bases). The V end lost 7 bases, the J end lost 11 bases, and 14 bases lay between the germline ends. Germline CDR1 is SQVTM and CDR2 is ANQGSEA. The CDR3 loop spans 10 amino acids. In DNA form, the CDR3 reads TGCAGCGCAAGCAGACAGCTTCAGTACTTC. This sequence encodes CSASRQLQYF.

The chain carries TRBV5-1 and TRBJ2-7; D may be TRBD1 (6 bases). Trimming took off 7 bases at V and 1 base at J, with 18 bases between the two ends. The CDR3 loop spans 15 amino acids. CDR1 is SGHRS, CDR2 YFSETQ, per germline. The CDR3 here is CASRAGQGRSYEQYF. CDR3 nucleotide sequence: TGCGCCAGCCGGGCCGGGCAGGGGAGATCCTACGAGCAGTACTTC.

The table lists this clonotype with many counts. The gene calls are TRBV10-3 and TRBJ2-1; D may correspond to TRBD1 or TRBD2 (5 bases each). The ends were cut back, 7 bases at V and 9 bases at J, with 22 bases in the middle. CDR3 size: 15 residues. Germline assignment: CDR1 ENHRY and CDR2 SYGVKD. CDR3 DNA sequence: TGTGCCATCATGGCCACGGAGGTCTATCAGGGTGAGCAGTTCTTC. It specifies CAIMATEVYQGEQFF.

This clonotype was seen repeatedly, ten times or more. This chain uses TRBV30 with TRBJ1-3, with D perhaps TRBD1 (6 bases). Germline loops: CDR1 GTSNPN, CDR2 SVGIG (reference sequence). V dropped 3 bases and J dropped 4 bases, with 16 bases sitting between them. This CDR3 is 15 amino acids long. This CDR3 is CAWRVWGAKGNTIYF. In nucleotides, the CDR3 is TGTGCCTGGAGGGTGTGGGGGGCGAAAGGAAACACCATATATTTT.

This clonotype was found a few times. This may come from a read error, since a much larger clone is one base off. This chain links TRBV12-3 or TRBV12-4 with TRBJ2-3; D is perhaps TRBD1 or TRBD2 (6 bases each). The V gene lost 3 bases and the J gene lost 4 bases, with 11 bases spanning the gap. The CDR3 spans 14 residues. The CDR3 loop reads CASSLGGLADTQYF. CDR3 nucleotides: TGTGCCAGCAGTTTGGGGGGCCTCGCAGATACGCAGTATTTT.

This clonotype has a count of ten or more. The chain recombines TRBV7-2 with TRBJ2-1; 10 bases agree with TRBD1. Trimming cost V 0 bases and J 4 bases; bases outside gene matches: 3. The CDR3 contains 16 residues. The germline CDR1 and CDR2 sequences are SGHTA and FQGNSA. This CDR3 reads CASSLAAGQGYNEQFF. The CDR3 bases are TGTGCCAGCAGCTTAGCGGCGGGACAGGGGTACAATGAGCAGTTCTTC. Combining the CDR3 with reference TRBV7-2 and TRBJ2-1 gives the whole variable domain GAGVSQSPSNKVTEKGKDVELRCDPISGHTALYWYRQSLGQGLEFLIYFQGNSAPDKSGLPSDRFSAERTGGSVSTLTIQRTQQEDSAVYLCASSLAAGQGYNEQFFGPGTRLTVL.

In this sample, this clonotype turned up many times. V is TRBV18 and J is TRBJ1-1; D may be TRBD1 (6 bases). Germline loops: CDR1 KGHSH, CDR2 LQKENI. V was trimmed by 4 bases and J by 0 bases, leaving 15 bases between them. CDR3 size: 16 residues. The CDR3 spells CASSRYTGGLNTEAFF. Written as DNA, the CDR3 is TGTGCCAGCTCACGTTATACGGGGGGCCTGAACACTGAAGCTTTCTTT.

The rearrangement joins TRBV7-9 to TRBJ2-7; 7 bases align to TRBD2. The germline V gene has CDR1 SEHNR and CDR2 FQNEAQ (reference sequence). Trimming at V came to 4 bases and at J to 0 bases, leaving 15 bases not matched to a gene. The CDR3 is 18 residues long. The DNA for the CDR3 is TGTGCCAGCAGCTCACCTACCTCTAGCGGAGAGAGCTCCTACGAGCAGTACTTC. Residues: CASSSPTSSGESSYEQYF.

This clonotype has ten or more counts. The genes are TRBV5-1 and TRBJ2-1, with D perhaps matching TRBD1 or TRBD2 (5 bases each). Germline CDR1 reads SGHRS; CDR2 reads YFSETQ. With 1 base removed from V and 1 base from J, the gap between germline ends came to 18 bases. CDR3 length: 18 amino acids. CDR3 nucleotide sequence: TGCGCCAGCAGCTTGACCGGGGCGGGTGGTGGATCCTACAATGAGCAGTTCTTC. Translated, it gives CASSLTGAGGGSYNEQFF.

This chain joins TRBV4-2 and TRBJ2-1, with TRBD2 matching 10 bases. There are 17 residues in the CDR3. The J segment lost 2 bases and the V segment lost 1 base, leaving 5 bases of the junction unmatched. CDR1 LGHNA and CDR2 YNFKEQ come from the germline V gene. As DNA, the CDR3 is TGTGCCAGCAGCCAAGGCGGTAGCGGGAGGCCCTACAATGAGCAGTTCTTC. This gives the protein CASSQGGSGRPYNEQFF.

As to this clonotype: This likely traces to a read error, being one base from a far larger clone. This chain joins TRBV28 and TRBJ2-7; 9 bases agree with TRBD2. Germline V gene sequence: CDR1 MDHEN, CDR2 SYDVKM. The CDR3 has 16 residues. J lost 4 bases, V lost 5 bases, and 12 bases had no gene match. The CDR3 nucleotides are TGTGCCAGCAGTGATTCACGCCCTAGCGGGATTTACGAGCAGTACTTC. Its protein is CASSDSRPSGIYEQYF. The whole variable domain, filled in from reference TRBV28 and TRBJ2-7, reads DVKVTQSSRYLVKRTGEKVFLECVQDMDHENMFWYRQDPGLGLRLIYFSYDVKMKEKGDIPEGYSVSREKKERFSLILESASTNQTSMYLCASSDSRPSGIYEQYFGPGTRLTVT.

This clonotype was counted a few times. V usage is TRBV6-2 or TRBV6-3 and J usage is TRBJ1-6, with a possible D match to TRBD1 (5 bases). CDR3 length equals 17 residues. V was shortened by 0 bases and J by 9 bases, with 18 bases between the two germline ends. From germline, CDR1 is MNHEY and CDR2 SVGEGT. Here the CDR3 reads CASSYSSGGGGSSPLHF. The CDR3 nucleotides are TGTGCCAGCAGTTACTCTTCCGGTGGGGGTGGCAGTTCACCCCTCCACTTT.

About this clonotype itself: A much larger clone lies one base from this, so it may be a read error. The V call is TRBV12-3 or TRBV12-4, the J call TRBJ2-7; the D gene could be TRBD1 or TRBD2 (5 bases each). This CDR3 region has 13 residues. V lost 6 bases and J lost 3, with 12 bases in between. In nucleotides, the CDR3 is TGTGCCAGCAGCCAACATGGGGGCTACGAGCAGTACTTC. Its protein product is CASSQHGGYEQYF.